A selection of T cell receptor beta chains follows, all from one sample in a study of cytomegalovirus exposure and HLA in healthy donors. Assay: immunoSEQ multiplex PCR; the TCRdb copy retains only in-frame clones and omits some. The sample lists about 64,000 clones; around 86% were seen once. The sample taken for sequencing was PBMCs. The receptors were sampled from a female donor in good health and CMV-seronegative. CDR3s include the opening cysteine and the closing phenylalanine or tryptophan. The order of the fields is J gene, D gene, V gene, clone size, CDR3 DNA, CDR3 protein. A D gene is named only where the DNA matches it firmly. The listing skips clone size in some rows; elsewhere it reads once, few, many or a size class.

J gene: TRBJ1-1; D gene: NA; V gene: TRBV15; clone size: NA; CDR3 DNA: TGTGCCACCAGCAGAGATAAACGGGGCACTGAAGCTTTCTTT; CDR3 protein: CATSRDKRGTEAFF
J gene: TRBJ1-2; D gene: NA; V gene: TRBV6-6; clone size: NA; CDR3 DNA: TGTGCCAGCGGAAGTATTACAGGGAACGGTGGCTACACCTTC; CDR3 protein: CASGSITGNGGYTF
J gene: TRBJ2-7; D gene: TRBD2; V gene: TRBV6-6; clone size: NA; CDR3 DNA: TGTGCCAGCAGCCCTACTAGCGGCGAGCAGTACTTC; CDR3 protein: CASSPTSGEQYF
J gene: TRBJ2-7; D gene: NA; V gene: TRBV18; clone size: NA; CDR3 DNA: TGTGCCAGCTCACCGAACCGAGTACAGGGAAACGAGCAGTACTTC; CDR3 protein: CASSPNRVQGNEQYF
J gene: TRBJ1-1; D gene: NA; V gene: TRBV7-3; clone size: NA; CDR3 DNA: TGTGCCAGCAGCCCTTCCCCTACGGGGGGAGCTTTCTTT; CDR3 protein: CASSPSPTGGAFF
J gene: TRBJ1-5; D gene: NA; V gene: TRBV6-6; clone size: once; CDR3 DNA: TGTGCCAGCAGTTACGGAAGGGCGGGCCAGCCCCAGCATTTT; CDR3 protein: CASSYGRAGQPQHF
J gene: TRBJ2-7; D gene: TRBD1; V gene: TRBV11-3; clone size: NA; CDR3 DNA: TGTGCCAGCAGCTTGTCCCGGGACAGGCTTTTCTACGAGCAGTACTTC; CDR3 protein: CASSLSRDRLFYEQYF
J gene: TRBJ2-7; D gene: TRBD1; V gene: TRBV5-1; clone size: few; CDR3 DNA: TGCGCCAGCAGCTCGGGACAGTTCCCCTACGAGCAGTACTTC; CDR3 protein: CASSSGQFPYEQYF
J gene: TRBJ1-5; D gene: NA; V gene: TRBV6-5; clone size: NA; CDR3 DNA: TGTGCCAGCAGTTACGGGGGCAGCAATCAGCCCCAGCATTTT; CDR3 protein: CASSYGGSNQPQHF
J gene: TRBJ2-1; D gene: NA; V gene: TRBV6-1; clone size: NA; CDR3 DNA: TGTGTCAGCAGATTCACAGGGGGGGGCGAGCAGTTCTTC; CDR3 protein: CVSRFTGGGEQFF
J gene: TRBJ2-7; D gene: NA; V gene: TRBV6-1; clone size: NA; CDR3 DNA: TGTGCCAGCAGTGAAGCCGGGACATTGTACGAGCAGTACTTC; CDR3 protein: CASSEAGTLYEQYF
J gene: TRBJ2-7; D gene: NA; V gene: TRBV7-3; clone size: NA; CDR3 DNA: TGTGCCAGCAGCTTAATCGGTCGAGAGCAGTACTTC; CDR3 protein: CASSLIGREQYF
J gene: TRBJ2-1; D gene: TRBD2; V gene: TRBV9; clone size: NA; CDR3 DNA: TGTGCCAGCGGGACTAGCGGGAGCCCCAATGAGCAGTTCTTC; CDR3 protein: CASGTSGSPNEQFF
J gene: TRBJ2-7; D gene: NA; V gene: TRBV5-1; clone size: NA; CDR3 DNA: TGCGCCAGCAGCTTGATGGGGGGAGGTATTACCGACGAGCAGTACTTC; CDR3 protein: CASSLMGGGITDEQYF
J gene: TRBJ2-2; D gene: NA; V gene: TRBV2; clone size: NA; CDR3 DNA: TGTGCCAGTCAGAGGGGCAGGGGCGCGAACACCGGGGAGCTGTTTTTT; CDR3 protein: CASQRGRGANTGELFF
J gene: TRBJ1-5; D gene: NA; V gene: TRBV28; clone size: NA; CDR3 DNA: TGTGCCAGCAGTACACCTTATAGCAATCAGCCCCAGCATTTT; CDR3 protein: CASSTPYSNQPQHF
J gene: TRBJ1-2; D gene: TRBD1; V gene: TRBV4-3; clone size: NA; CDR3 DNA: TGCGCCAGCAGCCTCTCCGGGACAGGGATCCACACCTTC; CDR3 protein: CASSLSGTGIHTF
J gene: TRBJ1-2; D gene: TRBD1; V gene: TRBV10-3; clone size: NA; CDR3 DNA: TGTGCCATCGGGCCGGGACAGGGGGCTGGCTACACCTTC; CDR3 protein: CAIGPGQGAGYTF
J gene: TRBJ1-1; D gene: NA; V gene: TRBV6-1; clone size: once; CDR3 DNA: TGTGCCAGCAACAAGTACACTGAAGCTTTCTTT; CDR3 protein: CASNKYTEAFF
J gene: TRBJ2-7; D gene: TRBD1; V gene: TRBV29-1; clone size: NA; CDR3 DNA: TGCAGCGTTGAACGACAGGGGTACGAGCAGTACTTC; CDR3 protein: CSVERQGYEQYF
J gene: TRBJ2-3; D gene: TRBD2; V gene: TRBV12-5; clone size: NA; CDR3 DNA: TGTGCTAGTGGCCGAACGGGAGGGACAGATACGCAGTATTTT; CDR3 protein: CASGRTGGTDTQYF
J gene: TRBJ2-2; D gene: TRBD2; V gene: TRBV29-1; clone size: NA; CDR3 DNA: TGCAGCGTTGAAAACCGAGCGGGGGGTTCCGGGGGGGAGCTGTTTTTT; CDR3 protein: CSVENRAGGSGGELFF
J gene: TRBJ1-4; D gene: NA; V gene: TRBV9; clone size: NA; CDR3 DNA: TGTGCCAGCAGCCAAAGCGTCGTCCCCGAGGAGCAAAATGAAAAACTGTTTTTT; CDR3 protein: CASSQSVVPEEQNEKLFF
J gene: TRBJ1-2; D gene: TRBD1; V gene: TRBV19; clone size: NA; CDR3 DNA: TGTGCCAGTACCCGGGGACAGGGGTATGGCTACACCTTC; CDR3 protein: CASTRGQGYGYTF
J gene: TRBJ2-2; D gene: NA; V gene: TRBV18; clone size: NA; CDR3 DNA: TGTGCCAGCTCCCGGGGGCGAGGGGGCACCGCCGGGGAGCTGTTTTTT; CDR3 protein: CASSRGRGGTAGELFF
J gene: TRBJ2-6; D gene: NA; V gene: TRBV9; clone size: NA; CDR3 DNA: TGTGCCAGCAGCGTAGGGAAGGTGGGCAGAGACCTGGCTGGGGCCAACGTCCTGACTTTC; CDR3 protein: CASSVGKVGRDLAGANVLTF
J gene: TRBJ2-7; D gene: TRBD1; V gene: TRBV7-8; clone size: NA; CDR3 DNA: TGTGCCAGCAGCGGGGCCGGGACAGGAATGTACGAGCAGTACTTC; CDR3 protein: CASSGAGTGMYEQYF
J gene: TRBJ1-6; D gene: NA; V gene: TRBV19; clone size: NA; CDR3 DNA: TGTGCCAGTAGTATAGGTACGGGGACTCGATCACCCCTCCACTTT; CDR3 protein: CASSIGTGTRSPLHF
J gene: TRBJ1-4; D gene: NA; V gene: TRBV5-1; clone size: NA; CDR3 DNA: TGCGCCAGCAGCCCCGAGGGGGGGCGGAATGAAAAACTGTTTTTT; CDR3 protein: CASSPEGGRNEKLFF
J gene: TRBJ2-5; D gene: TRBD2; V gene: TRBV6-5; clone size: NA; CDR3 DNA: TGTGCCAGCATCCCCTTTGGGGGGGGAGAGACCCAGTACTTC; CDR3 protein: CASIPFGGGETQYF
J gene: TRBJ2-6; D gene: NA; V gene: TRBV18; clone size: NA; CDR3 DNA: TGTGCCAGTTCACTAATATTTGGACAGAGAACCTCTGGGGCCAACGTCCTGACTTTC; CDR3 protein: CASSLIFGQRTSGANVLTF
J gene: TRBJ2-7; D gene: NA; V gene: TRBV27; clone size: NA; CDR3 DNA: TGTGCCAGCAGTGTAACTCTAAGCTCCTACGAGCAGTACTTC; CDR3 protein: CASSVTLSSYEQYF
J gene: TRBJ1-4; D gene: NA; V gene: TRBV27; clone size: NA; CDR3 DNA: TGTGCCAGCAGTTTCCGCAGGAATGAAAAACTGTTTTTT; CDR3 protein: CASSFRRNEKLFF
J gene: TRBJ1-1; D gene: TRBD1; V gene: TRBV5-1; clone size: NA; CDR3 DNA: TGCGCCAGCAGACCTCGACAGGGAGAGTTGAACACTGAAGCTTTCTTT; CDR3 protein: CASRPRQGELNTEAFF
J gene: TRBJ2-7; D gene: TRBD2; V gene: TRBV28; clone size: NA; CDR3 DNA: TGTGCCAGCAGCGAGACTAGCGCCGCCTCCTACGAGCAGTACTTC; CDR3 protein: CASSETSAASYEQYF
J gene: TRBJ2-3; D gene: TRBD2; V gene: TRBV30; clone size: NA; CDR3 DNA: TGTGCCTGGAACATCTGGAGTAGCGGGGGTAGCACAGATACGCAGTATTTT; CDR3 protein: CAWNIWSSGGSTDTQYF
J gene: TRBJ2-1; D gene: TRBD1; V gene: TRBV4-1; clone size: NA; CDR3 DNA: TGCGCCAGCAGCCAAGTAGACCGGGACAGGGGGCACAATGAGCAGTTCTTC; CDR3 protein: CASSQVDRDRGHNEQFF
J gene: TRBJ2-2; D gene: NA; V gene: TRBV7-9; clone size: NA; CDR3 DNA: TGTGCCAGCAGCCCCCGGACAGTCACCGGGGAGCTGTTTTTT; CDR3 protein: CASSPRTVTGELFF
J gene: TRBJ2-6; D gene: NA; V gene: TRBV29-1; clone size: NA; CDR3 DNA: TGCAGCGTTGAAGGCGGCGGATCGGGGGCCAACGTCCTGACTTTC; CDR3 protein: CSVEGGGSGANVLTF
J gene: TRBJ2-3; D gene: TRBD2; V gene: TRBV5-1; clone size: few; CDR3 DNA: TGCGCCAGCTTCACGGGGGGAGTCACAGATACGCAGTATTTT; CDR3 protein: CASFTGGVTDTQYF
J gene: TRBJ1-2; D gene: NA; V gene: TRBV6-1; clone size: NA; CDR3 DNA: TGTGCCAGCAAGGAGGAAAGGACTAGCATCTATGGCTACACCTTC; CDR3 protein: CASKEERTSIYGYTF
J gene: TRBJ2-3; D gene: TRBD1; V gene: TRBV30; clone size: NA; CDR3 DNA: TGTGCCTGGAGTCCTCCCGGACAGGTGAGGCCACATTTT; CDR3 protein: CAWSPPGQVRPHF
J gene: TRBJ2-6; D gene: TRBD2; V gene: TRBV5-6; clone size: NA; CDR3 DNA: TGTGCCAGCAGCGCACCGGGACTAGCGGGGATTGGCGGGGCCAACGTCCTGACTTTC; CDR3 protein: CASSAPGLAGIGGANVLTF
J gene: TRBJ1-2; D gene: NA; V gene: TRBV9; clone size: NA; CDR3 DNA: TGTGCCAGCAGCGTAGGGACTTCGGTCCCTTCCTATTCTAACTATGGCTACACCTTC; CDR3 protein: CASSVGTSVPSYSNYGYTF
J gene: TRBJ1-1; D gene: TRBD1; V gene: TRBV9; clone size: NA; CDR3 DNA: TGTGCCAGCTCAAACGACAGGGCGCGGGGCACTGAAGCTTTCTTT; CDR3 protein: CASSNDRARGTEAFF
J gene: TRBJ1-3; D gene: NA; V gene: TRBV10-2; clone size: NA; CDR3 DNA: TGCGCCAGCAGTGAGGGCCGAACCTCTGGAAACACCATATATTTT; CDR3 protein: CASSEGRTSGNTIYF
J gene: TRBJ2-1; D gene: TRBD2; V gene: TRBV7-9; clone size: NA; CDR3 DNA: TGTGCCAGCAGTCGGGCCACTAGCGGGATCGACCTATACAATGAGCAGTTCTTC; CDR3 protein: CASSRATSGIDLYNEQFF
J gene: TRBJ2-1; D gene: TRBD2; V gene: TRBV19; clone size: NA; CDR3 DNA: TGTGCCAGTAGTATGATAGCGGGGGGAAGGCATGAGCAGTTCTTC; CDR3 protein: CASSMIAGGRHEQFF
J gene: TRBJ1-2; D gene: TRBD1; V gene: TRBV2; clone size: NA; CDR3 DNA: TGTGCCAGCAGCCGGGACAGTTACTATGGCTACACCTTC; CDR3 protein: CASSRDSYYGYTF
J gene: TRBJ1-3; D gene: NA; V gene: TRBV7-7; clone size: NA; CDR3 DNA: TGTGCTAGCAGCCCGGGACAAGGAAACACCATATATTTT; CDR3 protein: CASSPGQGNTIYF
J gene: TRBJ1-5; D gene: TRBD1; V gene: TRBV6-5; clone size: NA; CDR3 DNA: TGTGCCAGCAGTGACACAGGGGGTGAGCCCCAGCATTTT; CDR3 protein: CASSDTGGEPQHF
J gene: TRBJ2-3; D gene: NA; V gene: TRBV27; clone size: NA; CDR3 DNA: TGTGCCAGCGGGGGCGCCCTAGGGAGTGGTTCCACAGATACGCAGTATTTT; CDR3 protein: CASGGALGSGSTDTQYF
J gene: TRBJ1-5; D gene: NA; V gene: TRBV28; clone size: NA; CDR3 DNA: TGTGCCAGCAGTTTTTCGGGGGGAAGCAATCAGCCCCAGCATTTT; CDR3 protein: CASSFSGGSNQPQHF
J gene: TRBJ1-4; D gene: NA; V gene: TRBV7-9; clone size: NA; CDR3 DNA: TGTGCCAGCAGCTTAGCGGGGCACCGTAATGAAAAACTGTTTTTT; CDR3 protein: CASSLAGHRNEKLFF
J gene: TRBJ1-1; D gene: NA; V gene: TRBV6-6; clone size: few; CDR3 DNA: TGTGCCAGCAGTTACCCGACAGGAGGAACTGAAGCTTTCTTT; CDR3 protein: CASSYPTGGTEAFF